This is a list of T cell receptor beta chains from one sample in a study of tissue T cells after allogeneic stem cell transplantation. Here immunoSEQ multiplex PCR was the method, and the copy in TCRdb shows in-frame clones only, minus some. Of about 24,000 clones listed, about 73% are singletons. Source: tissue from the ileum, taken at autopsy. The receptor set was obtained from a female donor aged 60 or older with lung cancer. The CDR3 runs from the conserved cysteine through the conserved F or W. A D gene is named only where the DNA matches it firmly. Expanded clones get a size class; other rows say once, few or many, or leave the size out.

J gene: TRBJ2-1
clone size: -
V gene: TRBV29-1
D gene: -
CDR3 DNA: TGCAGCGTTCGGTCAGGGACTTACAATGAGCAGTTCTTC
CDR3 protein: CSVRSGTYNEQFF

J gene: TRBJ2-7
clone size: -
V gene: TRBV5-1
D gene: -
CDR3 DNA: TGCGCCAGCAGCTTGGGGGACCCTAATAACGAGCAGTACTTC
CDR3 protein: CASSLGDPNNEQYF

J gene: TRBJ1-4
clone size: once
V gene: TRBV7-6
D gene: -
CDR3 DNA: TGTGCCAGCAGCTCCCAGGGGTCAGACAATGAAAAACTGTTTTTT
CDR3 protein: CASSSQGSDNEKLFF

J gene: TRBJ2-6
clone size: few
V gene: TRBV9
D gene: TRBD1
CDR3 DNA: TGTGCCAGCAGCGCGGGACAGCTCTCTGGGGCCAACGTCCTGACTTTC
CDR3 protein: CASSAGQLSGANVLTF

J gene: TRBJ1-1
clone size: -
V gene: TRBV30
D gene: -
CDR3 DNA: TGTGCCTGGAGAGGCGAGGTTCTGGACACTGAAGCTTTCTTT
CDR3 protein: CAWRGEVLDTEAFF

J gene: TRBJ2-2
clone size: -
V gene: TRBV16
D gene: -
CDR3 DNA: TGTGCCAGCAGCCAATCTAGGTCTAGTCTGAACACCGGGGAGCTGTTTTTT
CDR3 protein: CASSQSRSSLNTGELFF

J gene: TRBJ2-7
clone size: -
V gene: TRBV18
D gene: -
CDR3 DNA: TGTGCCAGCTCAGTGACTTACTCCTACGAGCAGTACTTC
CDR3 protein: CASSVTYSYEQYF

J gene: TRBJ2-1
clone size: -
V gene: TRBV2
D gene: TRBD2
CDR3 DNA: TGTGCCAGCAGTATATATCCTAGCGGGAGGCTCTATGAGCAGTTCTTC
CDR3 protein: CASSIYPSGRLYEQFF

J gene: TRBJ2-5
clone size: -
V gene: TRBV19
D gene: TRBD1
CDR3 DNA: TGTGCCAGTAAGGTGACAGGGGGTCAAGAGACCCAGTACTTC
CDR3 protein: CASKVTGGQETQYF

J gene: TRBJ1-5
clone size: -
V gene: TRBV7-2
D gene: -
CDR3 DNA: TGTGCCAGCAGTTCGACAGTGAGTCAGCCCCAGCATTTT
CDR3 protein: CASSSTVSQPQHF

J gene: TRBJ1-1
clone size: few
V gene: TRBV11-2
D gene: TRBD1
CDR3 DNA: TGTGCCAGCAGTCGACAGGGGAACACTGAAGCTTTCTTT
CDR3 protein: CASSRQGNTEAFF

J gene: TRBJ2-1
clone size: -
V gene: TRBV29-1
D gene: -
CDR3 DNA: TGCAGCGTTGAAGATCCTCAGGTCAGCTCCTACAATGAGCAGTTCTTC
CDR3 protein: CSVEDPQVSSYNEQFF

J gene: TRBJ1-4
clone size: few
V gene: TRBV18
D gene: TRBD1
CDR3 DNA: TGTGCCAGCTCCCGACAGGGTCGGGTGGAACTGTTTTTT
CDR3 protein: CASSRQGRVELFF

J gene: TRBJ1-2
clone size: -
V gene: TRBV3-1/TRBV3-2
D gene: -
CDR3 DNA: TGTGCCAGCAGCCAGGATCGGGGGTATGGCTACACCTTC
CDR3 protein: CASSQDRGYGYTF

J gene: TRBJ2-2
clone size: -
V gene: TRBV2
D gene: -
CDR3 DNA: TGTGCCAGCAGTTATATAGCGCGTTTCACCGGGGAGCTGTTTTTT
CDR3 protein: CASSYIARFTGELFF

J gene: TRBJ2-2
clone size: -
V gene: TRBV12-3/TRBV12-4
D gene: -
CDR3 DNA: TGTGCCAGCAGCCCAGGGCCCGGGGAGCTGTTTTTT
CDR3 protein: CASSPGPGELFF

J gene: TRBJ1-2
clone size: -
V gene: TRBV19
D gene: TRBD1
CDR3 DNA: TGTGCCAGTACCTCCGGACAGGGCGACCATGGCTACACCTTC
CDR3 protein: CASTSGQGDHGYTF

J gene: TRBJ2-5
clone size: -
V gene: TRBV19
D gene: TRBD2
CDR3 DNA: TGTGCCAGTAGTATATCATGGGGAGGGCAGGGGACCCAGTACTTC
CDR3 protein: CASSISWGGQGTQYF

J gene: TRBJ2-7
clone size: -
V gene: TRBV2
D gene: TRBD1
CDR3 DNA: TGTGCCAGTGGGGGGACAGGGGCCCTCGAGCAGTACTTC
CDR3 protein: CASGGTGALEQYF

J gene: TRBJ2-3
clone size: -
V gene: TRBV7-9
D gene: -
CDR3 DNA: TGTGCCAGCAGCCCAGGCGGCAGGGGCAAGACAGATACGCAGTATTTT
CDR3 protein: CASSPGGRGKTDTQYF

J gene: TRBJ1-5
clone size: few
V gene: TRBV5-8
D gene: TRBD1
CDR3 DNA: TGTGCCAGCAGCTTGTGGGGACAGGGCTTCACGAAGCCCCAGCATTTT
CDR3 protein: CASSLWGQGFTKPQHF

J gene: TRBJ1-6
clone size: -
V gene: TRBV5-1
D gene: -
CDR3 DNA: TGCGCCAGCAGCTTGGGGCAGGGTGCTTCACCCCTCCACTTT
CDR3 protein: CASSLGQGASPLHF

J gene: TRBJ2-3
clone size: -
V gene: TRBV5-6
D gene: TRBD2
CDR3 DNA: TGTGCCAGCAGCTTGAGGAGTGTGTCTAGCGGAGTCACAGATACGCAGTATTTT
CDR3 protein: CASSLRSVSSGVTDTQYF

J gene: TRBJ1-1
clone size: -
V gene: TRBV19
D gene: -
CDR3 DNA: TGTGCCAGTAGTATATTGACCGGGACTGAAGCTTTCTTT
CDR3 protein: CASSILTGTEAFF

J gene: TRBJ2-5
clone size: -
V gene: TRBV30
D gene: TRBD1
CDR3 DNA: TGTGCCTGGAGTGTCCAACAGGGGGTGAAGACCCAGTACTTC
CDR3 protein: CAWSVQQGVKTQYF

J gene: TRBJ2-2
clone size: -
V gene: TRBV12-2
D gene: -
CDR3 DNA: TGTGCAAGTCGCTTAAGGGGGGAAGGAACCGGGGAGCTGTTTTTT
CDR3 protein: CASRLRGEGTGELFF

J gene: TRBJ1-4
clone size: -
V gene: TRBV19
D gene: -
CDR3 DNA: TGTGCCACCAATGCACAGCCTAATGAAAAACTGTTTTTT
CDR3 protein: CATNAQPNEKLFF

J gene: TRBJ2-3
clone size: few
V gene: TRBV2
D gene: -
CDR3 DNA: TGTGCCAGCAGTGAAGCGGGCACGGGCTCTCCCTCAGATACGCAGTATTTT
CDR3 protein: CASSEAGTGSPSDTQYF

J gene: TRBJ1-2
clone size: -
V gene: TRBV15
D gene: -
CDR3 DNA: TGTGCCACCAGCAGAGATCTGACAGTCTATGGCTACACCTTC
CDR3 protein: CATSRDLTVYGYTF

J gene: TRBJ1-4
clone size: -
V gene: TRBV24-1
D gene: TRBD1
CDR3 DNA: TGTGCCACCAACGGACAGGGAAGCATGGGTGAAAAACTGTTTTTT
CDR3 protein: CATNGQGSMGEKLFF

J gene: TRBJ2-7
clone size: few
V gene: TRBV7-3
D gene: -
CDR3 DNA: TGTGCCAGCAGCTCGACTAGGGGATACGAGCAGTACTTC
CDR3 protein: CASSSTRGYEQYF

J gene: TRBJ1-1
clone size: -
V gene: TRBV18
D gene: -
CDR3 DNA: TGTGCCAGCTCACCCTCCCAAACTAGGACTGAAGCTTTCTTT
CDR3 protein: CASSPSQTRTEAFF

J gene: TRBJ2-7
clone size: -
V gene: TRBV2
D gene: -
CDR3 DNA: TGTGCCAGCACGAGGGTCAGCTACGAGCAGTACTTC
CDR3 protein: CASTRVSYEQYF

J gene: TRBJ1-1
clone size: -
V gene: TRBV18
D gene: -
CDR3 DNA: TGTGCCAGCTCACCCCAGAACACTGAAGCTTTCTTT
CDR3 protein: CASSPQNTEAFF

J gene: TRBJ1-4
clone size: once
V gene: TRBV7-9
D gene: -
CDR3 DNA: TGTGCCAGCAGCCCAGTTGGGGGCTCAACTAATGAAAAACTGTTTTTT
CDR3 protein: CASSPVGGSTNEKLFF

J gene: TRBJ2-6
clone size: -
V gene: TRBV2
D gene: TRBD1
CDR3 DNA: TGTGCCAGCAGTGTGGGGAACAGGGGGGACTCTGGGGCCAACGTCCTGACTTTC
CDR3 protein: CASSVGNRGDSGANVLTF

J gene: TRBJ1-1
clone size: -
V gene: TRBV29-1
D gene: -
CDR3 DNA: TGCAGCGTTAGGGGGGATAGGGACACTGAAGCTTTCTTT
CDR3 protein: CSVRGDRDTEAFF

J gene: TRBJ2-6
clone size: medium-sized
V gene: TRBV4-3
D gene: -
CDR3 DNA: TGCGCCAGCAGCCAAGCGCAGGCCCAGGCGGGGGCCAACGTCCTGACTTTC
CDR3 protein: CASSQAQAQAGANVLTF

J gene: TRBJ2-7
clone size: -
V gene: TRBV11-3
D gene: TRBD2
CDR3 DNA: TGTGCCAGCAGCTCATCTAGCGGGAGTAGCTCCTACGAGCAGTACTTC
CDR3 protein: CASSSSSGSSSYEQYF

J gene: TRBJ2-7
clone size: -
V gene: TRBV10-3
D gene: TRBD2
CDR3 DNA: TGTGCCATCAATGAAGGCGGGAGGGCCACCTACGAGCAGTACTTC
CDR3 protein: CAINEGGRATYEQYF

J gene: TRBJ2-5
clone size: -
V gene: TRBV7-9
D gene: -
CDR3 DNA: TGTGCCAGCAGGGGGCAGGGACCGGTTGAGACCCAGTACTTC
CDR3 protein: CASRGQGPVETQYF

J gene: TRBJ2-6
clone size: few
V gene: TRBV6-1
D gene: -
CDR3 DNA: TGTGCCAGCAACAGGGATAAGACTGGGGCCAACGTCCTGACTTTC
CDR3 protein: CASNRDKTGANVLTF

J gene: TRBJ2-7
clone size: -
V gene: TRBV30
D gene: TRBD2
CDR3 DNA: TGTGCCTGGAGGGCCCAGGGGACTAGCGAGCAGTACTTC
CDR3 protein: CAWRAQGTSEQYF

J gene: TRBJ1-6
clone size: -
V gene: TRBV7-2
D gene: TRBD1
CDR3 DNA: TGTGCCAGCAGCCCACAGGGGGAAGTATCACCCCTCCACTTT
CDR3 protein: CASSPQGEVSPLHF

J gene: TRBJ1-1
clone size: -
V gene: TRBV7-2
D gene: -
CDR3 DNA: TGTGCCAGCAGCCAGGGCTCGAACACTGAAGCTTTCTTT
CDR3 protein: CASSQGSNTEAFF

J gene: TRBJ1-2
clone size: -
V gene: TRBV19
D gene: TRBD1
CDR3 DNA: TGTGCCAGTAGTATACTAGAGACAGGGGGTGGCTACACCTTC
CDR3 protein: CASSILETGGGYTF

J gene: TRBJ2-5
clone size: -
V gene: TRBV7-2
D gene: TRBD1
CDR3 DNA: TGTGCCAGCAGCGTCCCAGGGGGCGGCAAGAGGAAGACCCAGTACTTC
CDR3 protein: CASSVPGGGKRKTQYF